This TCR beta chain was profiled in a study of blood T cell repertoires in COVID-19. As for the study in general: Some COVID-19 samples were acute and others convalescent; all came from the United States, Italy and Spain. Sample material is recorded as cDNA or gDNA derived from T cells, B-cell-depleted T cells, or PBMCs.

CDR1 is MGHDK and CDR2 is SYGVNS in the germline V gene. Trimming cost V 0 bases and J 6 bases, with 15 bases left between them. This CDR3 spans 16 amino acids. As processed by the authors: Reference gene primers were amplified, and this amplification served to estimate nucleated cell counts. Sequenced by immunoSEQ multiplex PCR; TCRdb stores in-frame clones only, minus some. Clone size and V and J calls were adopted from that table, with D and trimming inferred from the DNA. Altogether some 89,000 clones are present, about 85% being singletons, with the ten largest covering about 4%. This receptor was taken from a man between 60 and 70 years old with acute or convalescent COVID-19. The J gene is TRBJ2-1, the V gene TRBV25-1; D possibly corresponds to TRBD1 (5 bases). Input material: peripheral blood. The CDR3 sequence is CASSEYIQGMGNEQFF. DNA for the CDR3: TGTGCCAGCAGTGAATATATTCAGGGCATGGGCAATGAGCAGTTCTTC.